This T cell receptor beta chain was captured in a study of T-cell reconstitution after alpha-beta-depleted transplantation in children. The library targeted TCRbeta and was prepared with unique molecular identifiers. TCRdb ran MiXCR on the PCR reads and lists one entry per CDR3 protein. The sample shows about 500,000 distinct CDR3 sequences, roughly 11% of them seen only once. Study results and caveats: The origin of high day-60 TCRbeta diversity in some patients lay in surviving recipient T cells and thymic progenitors. Newly made T cells mostly supplied T-cell counts and diversity one year after transplant. Reportedly, roughly two months post-transplant, alpha-beta T cells arose from several hundred expanded graft clones.

In the case of this clonotype: Its target is not known.

This CDR3 has 12 residues. The V end was cut by 3 bases, the J end by 5 bases, with 5 bases between. Looked up from germline, CDR1 is SGHVS and CDR2 is FQNEAQ. Sequenced here: PBMCs, mostly from graft donor cells, sampled 180 days after TCRalphabeta/CD19-depleted stem cell transplant. This rearrangement joins TRBV7-8 to TRBJ1-5; D is unresolved. The TCR originated in a female patient aged 2-9 years who had a stem cell transplant for aplastic anemia, so the T cells may come from the graft donor. The CDR3 spells CASSFSYQPQHF. The CDR3 coding sequence is TGTGCCAGCAGCTTTTCTTATCAGCCCCAGCATTTT. The full variable domain, completed using reference TRBV7-8 and TRBJ1-5, is GAGVSQSPRYKVAKRGQDVALRCDPISGHVSLFWYQQALGQGPEFLTYFQNEAQLDKSGLPSDRFFAERPEGSVSTLKIQRTQQEDSAVYLCASSFSYQPQHFGDGTRLSIL.